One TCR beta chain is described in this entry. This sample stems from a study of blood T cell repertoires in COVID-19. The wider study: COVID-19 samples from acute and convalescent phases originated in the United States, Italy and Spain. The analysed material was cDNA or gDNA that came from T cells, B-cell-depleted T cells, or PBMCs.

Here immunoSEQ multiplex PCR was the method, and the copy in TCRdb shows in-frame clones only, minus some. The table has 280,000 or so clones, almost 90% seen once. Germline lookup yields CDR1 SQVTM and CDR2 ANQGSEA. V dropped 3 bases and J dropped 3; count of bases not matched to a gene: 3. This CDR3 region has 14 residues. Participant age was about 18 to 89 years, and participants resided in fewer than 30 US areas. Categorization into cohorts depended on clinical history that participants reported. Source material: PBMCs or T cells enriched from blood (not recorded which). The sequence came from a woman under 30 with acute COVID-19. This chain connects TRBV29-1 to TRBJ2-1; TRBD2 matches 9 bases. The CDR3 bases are TGCAGCGTTGAGAGGACTAGCGTCTACAATGAGCAGTTCTTC. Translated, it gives CSVERTSVYNEQFF.